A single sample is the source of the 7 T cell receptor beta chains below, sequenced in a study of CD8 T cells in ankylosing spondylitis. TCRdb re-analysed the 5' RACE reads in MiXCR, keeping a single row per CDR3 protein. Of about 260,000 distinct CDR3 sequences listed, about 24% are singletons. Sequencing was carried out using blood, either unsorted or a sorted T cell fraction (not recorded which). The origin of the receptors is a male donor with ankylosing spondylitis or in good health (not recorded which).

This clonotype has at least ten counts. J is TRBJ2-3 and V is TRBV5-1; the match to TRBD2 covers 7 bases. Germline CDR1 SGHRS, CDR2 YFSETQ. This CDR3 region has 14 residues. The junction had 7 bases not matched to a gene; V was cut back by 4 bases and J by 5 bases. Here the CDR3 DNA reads TGCGCCAGCAGCCCCCTGGCGGGGGAAGATACGCAGTATTTT. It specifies CASSPLAGEDTQYF.

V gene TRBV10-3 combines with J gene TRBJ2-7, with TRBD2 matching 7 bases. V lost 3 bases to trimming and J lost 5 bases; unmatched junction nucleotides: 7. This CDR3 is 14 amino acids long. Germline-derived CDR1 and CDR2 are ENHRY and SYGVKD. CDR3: CAISDPPGGDEQYF. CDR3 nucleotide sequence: TGTGCCATCAGTGACCCCCCGGGGGGAGACGAGCAGTACTTC.

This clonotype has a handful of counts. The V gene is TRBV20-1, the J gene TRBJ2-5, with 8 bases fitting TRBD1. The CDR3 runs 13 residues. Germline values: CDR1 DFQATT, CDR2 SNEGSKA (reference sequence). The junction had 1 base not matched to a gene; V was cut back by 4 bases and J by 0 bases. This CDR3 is CSANRGNQETQYF. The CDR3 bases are TGCAGTGCTAACAGGGGGAACCAAGAGACCCAGTACTTC.

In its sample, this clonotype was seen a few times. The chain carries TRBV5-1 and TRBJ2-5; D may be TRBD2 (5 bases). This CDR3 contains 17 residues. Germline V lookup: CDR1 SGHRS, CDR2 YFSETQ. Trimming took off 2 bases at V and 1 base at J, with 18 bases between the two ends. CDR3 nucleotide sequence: TGCGCCAGCAGCTTTGGATCGGCAGGCACTAGCCAAGAGACCCAGTACTTC. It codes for CASSFGSAGTSQETQYF.

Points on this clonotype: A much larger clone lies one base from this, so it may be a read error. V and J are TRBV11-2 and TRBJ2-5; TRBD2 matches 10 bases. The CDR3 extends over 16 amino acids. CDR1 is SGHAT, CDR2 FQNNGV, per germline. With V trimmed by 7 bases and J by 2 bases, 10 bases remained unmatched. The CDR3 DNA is TGTGCCAGCAACCCAGTTAGCGGGGGGCCGCAAGAGACCCAGTACTTC. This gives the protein CASNPVSGGPQETQYF.

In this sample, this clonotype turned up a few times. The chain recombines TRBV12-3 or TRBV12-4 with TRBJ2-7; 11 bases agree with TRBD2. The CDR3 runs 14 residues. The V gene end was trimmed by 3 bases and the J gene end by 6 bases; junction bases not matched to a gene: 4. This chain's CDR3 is CASSFLGTSGEQYF. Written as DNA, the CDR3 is TGTGCCAGCAGTTTCCTCGGGACTAGCGGCGAGCAGTACTTC.

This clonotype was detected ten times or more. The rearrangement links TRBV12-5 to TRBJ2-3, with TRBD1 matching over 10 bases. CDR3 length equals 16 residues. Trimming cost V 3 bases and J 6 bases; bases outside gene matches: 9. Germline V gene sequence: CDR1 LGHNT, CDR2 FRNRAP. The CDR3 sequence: CASGLTPGTGADTQYF. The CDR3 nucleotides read TGTGCTAGTGGTTTAACGCCGGGGACAGGGGCCGATACGCAGTATTTT.